This TCR beta chain comes out of a study of post-analysis software for immune sequencing data. Points on this clonotype: Its antigen is undetermined.

The CDR3 totals 14 residues. CDR1 SGHTA and CDR2 FQGTGA come from the germline V gene. Trimming removed 4 bases at V and 8 bases at J, with 16 bases between. Researchers reported that TCR beta cDNA libraries carried unique molecular identifiers. Researchers reported approximately 500,000 cDNA molecules coming from roughly 1 to 10 million T cells. TCRdb used MiXCR to reprocess the PCR reads, holding one entry per CDR3 protein. The sample has approximately 660,000 distinct CDR3 sequences, approximately 59% seen once. Study results and limitations: Controls' normalized Chao1 diversity significantly exceeded that of multiple sclerosis patients. Patients carried roughly 5 TRBV segments more frequently than controls did, and TRBV5-6, TRBV5-1 and TRBV20-1 were among them.

The chain links TRBV7-3 to TRBJ2-3, with D maybe TRBD1 (6 bases). This TCR was recovered from a girl aged 2 to 9 with multiple sclerosis. The material sequenced was blood. The CDR3 DNA reads as TGTGCCAGCAGCTCAAGGGGGTTCCCAGGTACGCAGTATTTT. Translating gives CASSSRGFPGTQYF.